The 22 T cell receptor beta chains in this list originate from one sample, sequenced in a study of read filtering for tumor transcriptome and immune sequencing. This library used approximately 390 ng RNA and molecular barcoded adaptors spanning alpha/delta and beta/gamma chains. One entry per CDR3 protein, called by TCRdb with MiXCR from the reads. The sample has more than 55,000 distinct CDR3 sequences, roughly 19% seen once. What was sequenced was a population of CD138-negative cells sorted from bone marrow. These receptors originate from a donor aged 40 or older with multiple myeloma.

This clonotype was seen ten or more times. This chain joins TRBV11-2 and TRBJ2-2; 11 positions agree with TRBD2. Losses at the gene ends were 1 base for V and 8 bases for J; bases not matched to a gene: 3. Germline CDR1 reads SGHAT; CDR2 reads FQNNGV. The CDR3 spans 15 residues. CDR3 bases: TGTGCCAGCAGCTTAGGACTAGCGGGGTATGGGGAGCTGTTTTTT. Translating it yields CASSLGLAGYGELFF.

This chain links TRBV10-3 with TRBJ1-5, with D hard to call. The CDR3 loop spans 13 amino acids. The germline CDR1 and CDR2 sequences are ENHRY and SYGVKD. The V end was cut by 10 bases, the J end by 3 bases, with 13 bases between. The CDR3 is CATTRENNQPQHF. The CDR3 DNA reads TGTGCCACCACGCGAGAGAACAATCAGCCCCAGCATTTT.

For this clonotype: A much more abundant neighbour one base away suggests this may be a read error. The V and J genes are TRBV20-1 and TRBJ1-5; the D is unclear. The CDR3 length is 13 residues. V dropped 2 bases and J dropped 6 bases, with 11 bases sitting between them. Per germline, CDR1 DFQATT and CDR2 SNEGSKA (reference sequence). CDR3 DNA: TGCAGTGCTAGACCTCAATTCGGTCAGCCCCAGCATTTT. Protein product: CSARPQFGQPQHF.

Of note for this clonotype: One base away lies a much larger clone, so this may be a sequencing read error. DNA for the CDR3: TGTGCCAACCGGAGGGCTAGCGAATCAGATACGCAGTATTTT. This translates into CANRRASESDTQYF. This chain links TRBV6-6 with TRBJ2-3; weak D call: TRBD2 (6 bases). The CDR3 contains 14 residues. Germline V CDR1 and CDR2: MNHNY, SVGAGI (reference sequence). Trimming shortened V by 10 bases and J by 4 bases, and 18 bases separated the two germline ends.

This clonotype came up many times. This chain links TRBV5-1 with TRBJ1-1, with 7 bases aligning to TRBD1. The germline V gene has CDR1 SGHRS and CDR2 YFSETQ. This CDR3 spans 14 amino acids. The V and J ends lost 3 bases and 1 base, in that order; junction bases with no gene match: 3. The CDR3 here is CASSSGQENTEAFF. CDR3 coding DNA: TGCGCCAGCAGCTCAGGACAGGAGAACACTGAAGCTTTCTTT.

In this sample, this clonotype turned up many times. The rearrangement joins TRBV7-9 to TRBJ2-5; TRBD2 matches 10 bases. In germline, CDR1 is SEHNR, CDR2 FQNEAQ (reference sequence). The ends lost 4 bases at V and 7 bases at J; junction bases unmatched: 9. This CDR3 contains 15 residues. The DNA of the CDR3 is TGTGCCAGCAGCTCAAGGACTAGCGGTGGAGCGACCCAGTACTTC. Amino acids: CASSSRTSGGATQYF.

The table lists this clonotype with many counts. This chain joins TRBV19 and TRBJ2-1; 7 nucleotides line up with TRBD1. Germline loops: CDR1 LNHDA, CDR2 SQIVND (reference sequence). The CDR3 has 17 residues. J was trimmed by 0 bases and V by 1 base; bases with no gene match: 6. The CDR3 sequence is CASSIGSTGSSYNEQFF. The CDR3 DNA follows: TGTGCCAGTAGTATAGGGTCGACAGGGTCCTCCTACAATGAGCAGTTCTTC. Filled out from reference TRBV19 and TRBJ2-1, the complete variable domain reads DGGITQSPKYLFRKEGQNVTLSCEQNLNHDAMYWYRQDPGQGLRLIYYSQIVNDFQKGDIAEGYSVSREKKESFPLTVTSAQKNPTAFYLCASSIGSTGSSYNEQFFGPGTRLTVL.

This clonotype was seen once. It is likely a read error: a sequence one base away is far more abundant. This chain uses TRBV6-1 with TRBJ1-1; no reliable D call. The CDR3 totals 15 residues. Germline assignment: CDR1 MNHNS and CDR2 SASEGT. Trimming took 5 bases from V and 1 from J, leaving 14 bases between them. Here the CDR3 DNA reads TGTGCCAGCAGTTACTGGAGGCAGTCGAACACTGAAGCTTTCTTT. Protein: CASSYWRQSNTEAFF.

This rearrangement joins TRBV2 to TRBJ1-5; 8 nucleotides match TRBD1. Per germline, CDR1 SNHLY and CDR2 FYNNEI. The CDR3 covers 15 residues. V gave up 3 bases and J gave up 2 bases; unmatched junction bases: 3. Written as DNA, the CDR3 is TGTGCCAGCAGTGAGGGACAGGTGGGCAATCAGCCCCAGCATTTT. It specifies CASSEGQVGNQPQHF.

Within the sample, this clonotype is medium-sized. V usage is TRBV29-1 and J usage is TRBJ2-1, with D possibly matching TRBD2 (6 bases). The germline V gene has CDR1 SQVTM and CDR2 ANQGSEA. This CDR3 has 11 residues. V was cut by 5 bases and J by 13 bases, with 15 bases left in between. The CDR3 DNA is TGCAGCGTTTTTGTTTCGGGGGTACAGTTCTTC. Translation gives CSVFVSGVQFF.

In its sample, this clonotype was seen many times. The chain couples TRBV7-8 to TRBJ2-7, with D hard to call. The CDR3 is 15 residues long. The V and J ends lost 6 bases and 2 bases respectively, with 17 bases between them. Germline V gene data show CDR1 as SGHVS and CDR2 as FQNEAQ. CDR3 region: CASSYKSQRPYEQYF. CDR3 in DNA: TGTGCCAGCAGTTATAAATCACAGCGTCCCTACGAGCAGTACTTC.

About this clonotype itself: Here the CDR3 omits its conserved ending phenylalanine or tryptophan, so a read error is the likely source. The chain uses TRBV2 and TRBJ2-7, with no clear D. CDR1 is SNHLY, CDR2 FYNNEI, per germline. The CDR3 is 13 residues long. The germline V and J ends were trimmed by 2 bases and 3 bases, with 8 bases remaining between them. The CDR3 sequence is CASSEMQDYEQYL. In DNA, the CDR3 is TGTGCCAGCAGTGAAATGCAGGACTACGAGCAGTACCTC.

As to this clonotype: This may be a read error: a much more frequent sequence differs by one nucleotide. This chain links TRBV7-9 with TRBJ2-1; 8 bases match TRBD2. V was pared by 1 base and J by 10 bases, with 12 bases of the junction left unmatched. The CDR3 is made up of 16 amino acids. Germline assignment: CDR1 SEHNR and CDR2 FQNEAQ (reference sequence). The CDR3 here is CASSLEGSGRSYEQFF. CDR3 sequence (DNA): TGTGCCAGCAGCTTAGAGGGAAGCGGGAGAAGCTACGAGCAGTTCTTC.

This clonotype was detected many times. The chain has TRBV11-2 and TRBJ2-1, with 7 nucleotides matching TRBD1. This CDR3 comprises 14 residues. The ends lost 6 bases at V and 3 bases at J; junction bases unmatched: 5. Germline loops: CDR1 SGHAT, CDR2 FQNNGV. DNA for the CDR3: TGTGCCAGCAGACTCAGACAGGGCTACAATGAGCAGTTCTTC. Translating it yields CASRLRQGYNEQFF.

This clonotype was seen many times. The chain couples TRBV18 to TRBJ2-1; perhaps TRBD1 as D (5 bases). The V and J ends lost 2 bases and 4 bases respectively, with 15 bases between them. CDR1 is KGHSH, CDR2 LQKENI, per germline. The CDR3 length is 16 residues. The CDR3 here is CASSPVKGLGYNEQFF. The CDR3 DNA follows: TGTGCCAGCTCACCAGTTAAGGGGCTAGGGTACAATGAGCAGTTCTTC.

In this sample, this clonotype turned up many times. CDR3 sequence: CASSYGANTEAFF. CDR3 nucleotide sequence: TGTGCCAGCAGTTATGGAGCGAACACTGAAGCTTTCTTT. The chain employs TRBV12-3 or TRBV12-4 and TRBJ1-1, with unresolved D. The V gene lost 4 bases and the J gene lost 1 base, with 7 bases spanning the gap. There are 13 residues in the CDR3.

This CDR3 is CSAREAQETQYF. The DNA for the CDR3 is TGCAGTGCTAGAGAGGCCCAAGAGACCCAGTACTTC. This rearrangement joins TRBV20-1 to TRBJ2-5; D ambiguous. Trimming took 0 bases from V and 1 from J, leaving 3 bases between them. The CDR3 consists of 12 residues. Germline V gives CDR1 DFQATT, CDR2 SNEGSKA (reference sequence).

Ten or more counts support this clonotype. V gene TRBV7-9 combines with J gene TRBJ2-1; no reliable D call. CDR1 is SEHNR, CDR2 FQNEAQ, per germline (reference sequence). CDR3 length equals 12 residues. V was pared by 1 base and J by 8 bases, with 6 bases between. The CDR3 DNA reads as TGTGCCAGCAGCTTAGGCGTCGATGAGCAGTTCTTC. Translation: CASSLGVDEQFF.

Ten or more counts support this clonotype. This chain links TRBV6-1 with TRBJ2-1; D is undetermined. V dropped 4 bases and J dropped 0 bases, with 10 bases sitting between them. This CDR3 region has 15 residues. CDR1 MNHNS and CDR2 SASEGT come from the germline V gene. The CDR3 nucleotides read TGTGCCAGCAGTGTACTCGCCAGCTCCTACAATGAGCAGTTCTTC. Translating gives CASSVLASSYNEQFF.

The chain links TRBV5-4 to TRBJ1-2, with D maybe TRBD1 (6 bases). The CDR3 contains 13 residues. V lost 4 bases and J lost 5, with 12 bases in between. Germline assignment: CDR1 SGHNT and CDR2 YYREEE (reference sequence). The CDR3 DNA reads TGTGCCAGCAGCCGCACAGGGAAGTATGGCTACACCTTC. This encodes CASSRTGKYGYTF.

This clonotype was picked up many times. This chain uses TRBV12-3 or TRBV12-4 with TRBJ2-7; D ambiguous. V was trimmed by 6 bases and J by 4 bases, leaving 7 bases between them. The CDR3 is made up of 11 amino acids. The CDR3 DNA reads TGTGCCAGCAGCCCGGGTTACGAGCAGTACTTC. This gives the protein CASSPGYEQYF.

This clonotype came up many times. The rearrangement joins TRBV20-1 to TRBJ2-1; possibly TRBD2 for D (5 bases). V shed 2 bases and J shed 8 bases, with 16 bases lying between them. This CDR3 contains 14 residues. Germline V gene lookup returns CDR1 DFQATT and CDR2 SNEGSKA (reference sequence). In DNA, the CDR3 is TGCAGTGCTAGACCACTGGACTTGGCCGATGAGCAGTTCTTC. As protein: CSARPLDLADEQFF.